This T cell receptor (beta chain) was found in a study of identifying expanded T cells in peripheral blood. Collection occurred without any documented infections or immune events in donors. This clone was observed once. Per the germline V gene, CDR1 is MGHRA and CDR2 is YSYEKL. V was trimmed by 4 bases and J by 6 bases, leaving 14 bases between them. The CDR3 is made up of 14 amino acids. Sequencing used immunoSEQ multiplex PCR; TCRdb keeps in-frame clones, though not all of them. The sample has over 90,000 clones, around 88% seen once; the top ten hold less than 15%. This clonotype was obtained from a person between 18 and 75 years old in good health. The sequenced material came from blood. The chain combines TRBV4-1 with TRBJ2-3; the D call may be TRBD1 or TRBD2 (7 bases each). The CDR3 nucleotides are TGCGCCAGCAGCCTCCAGGGGGAGGGGGATACGCAGTATTTT. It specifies CASSLQGEGDTQYF.